A single T cell receptor beta chain is shown here with its context. Its antigen is undetermined. Assay: immunoSEQ multiplex PCR; the TCRdb copy retains only in-frame clones and omits some. Here the sample spans tens of thousands of clones, 80% to 90% being singletons. The sample comes from a study of OX40 agonist ivuxolimab in advanced cancers. Study in general: Enrolled patients in dose escalation had cancers that were hepatocellular carcinoma, melanoma, renal cell or head and neck cancer. Study-wide results and limits: On average, CD8+ T cells showed a greater number of expanded clones than CD4+.

CDR1 is SGHTA, CDR2 FQGTGA, per germline. V lost 5 bases to trimming and J lost 4 bases; unmatched junction nucleotides: 6. CDR3 length: 14 residues. This TCR came from an adult with an advanced solid tumor such as melanoma, head and neck, liver or kidney cancer. This sample comprised CD4+ or CD8+ T cells sorted from blood, obtained in a trial of the OX40 agonist ivuxolimab. The genes are TRBV7-3 and TRBJ1-1; 8 positions agree with TRBD1. In nucleotides, the CDR3 is TGTGCCAGCAGCCGTACAGGGGGATTCACTGAAGCTTTCTTT. Protein sequence: CASSRTGGFTEAFF. Variable domain in full (rest from reference TRBV7-3 and TRBJ1-1): GAGVSQTPSNKVTEKGKYVELRCDPISGHTALYWYRQSLGQGPEFLIYFQGTGAADDSGLPNDRFFAVRPEGSVSTLKIQRTERGDSAVYLCASSRTGGFTEAFFGQGTRLTVV.